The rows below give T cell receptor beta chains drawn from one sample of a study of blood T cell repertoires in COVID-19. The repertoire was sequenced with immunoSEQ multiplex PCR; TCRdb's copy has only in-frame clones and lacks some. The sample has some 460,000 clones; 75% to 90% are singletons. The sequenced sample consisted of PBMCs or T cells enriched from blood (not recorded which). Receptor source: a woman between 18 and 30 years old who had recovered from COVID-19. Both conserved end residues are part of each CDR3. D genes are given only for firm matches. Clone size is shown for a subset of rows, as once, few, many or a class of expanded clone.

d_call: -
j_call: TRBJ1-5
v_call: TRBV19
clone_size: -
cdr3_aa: CASSRGHVSNQPQHF
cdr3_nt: TGTGCCAGTAGCCGAGGACACGTTAGCAATCAGCCCCAGCATTTT

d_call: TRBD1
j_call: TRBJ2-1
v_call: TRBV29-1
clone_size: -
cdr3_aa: CSVGLGQGFSNEQFF
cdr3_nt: TGCAGCGTTGGGCTCGGACAGGGGTTTTCCAATGAGCAGTTCTTC

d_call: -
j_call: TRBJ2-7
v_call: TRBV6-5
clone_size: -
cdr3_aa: CASSRDQVPYEQYF
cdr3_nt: TGTGCCAGCAGCCGGGATCAGGTCCCCTACGAGCAGTACTTC

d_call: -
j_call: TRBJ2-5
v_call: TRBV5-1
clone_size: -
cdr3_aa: CASSLGTGSQETQYF
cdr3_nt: TGCGCCAGCAGCTTGGGAACCGGGAGCCAAGAGACCCAGTACTTC

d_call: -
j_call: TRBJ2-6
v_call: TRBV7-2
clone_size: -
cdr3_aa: CASSLFSGGLAGANVLTF
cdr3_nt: TGTGCCAGCAGCTTATTCTCGGGGGGCCTAGCTGGGGCCAACGTCCTGACTTTC

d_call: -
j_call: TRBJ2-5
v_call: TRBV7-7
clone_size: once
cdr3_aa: CASSLIAGPQETQYF
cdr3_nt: TGTGCTAGCAGCTTAATCGCGGGGCCACAAGAGACCCAGTACTTC

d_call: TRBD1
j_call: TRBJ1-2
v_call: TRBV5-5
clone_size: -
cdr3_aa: CASSYTYRGDYGYTF
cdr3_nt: TGTGCCAGCAGCTATACCTACAGGGGGGACTATGGCTACACCTTC

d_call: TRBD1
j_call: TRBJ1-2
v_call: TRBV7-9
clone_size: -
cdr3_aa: CASSFTGEGGYTF
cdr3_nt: TGTGCCAGCAGCTTCACAGGGGAAGGGGGCTACACCTTC

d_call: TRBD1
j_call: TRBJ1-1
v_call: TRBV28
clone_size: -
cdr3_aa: CASRRRGHTEAFF
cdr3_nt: TGTGCCAGCAGACGCAGGGGGCACACTGAAGCTTTCTTT

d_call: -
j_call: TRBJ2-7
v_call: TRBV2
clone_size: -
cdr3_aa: CATGQLRYEQYF
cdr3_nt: TGTGCCACTGGCCAACTAAGATACGAGCAGTACTTC

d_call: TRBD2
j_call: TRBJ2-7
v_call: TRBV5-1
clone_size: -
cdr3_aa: CASSTGLADEQYF
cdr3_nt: TGCGCCAGCAGCACCGGACTAGCGGACGAGCAGTACTTC

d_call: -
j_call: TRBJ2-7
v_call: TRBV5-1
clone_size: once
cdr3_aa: CASLRPYEQYF
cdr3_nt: TGCGCCAGCCTCAGGCCCTACGAGCAGTACTTC

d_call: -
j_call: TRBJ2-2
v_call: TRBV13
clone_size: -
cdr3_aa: CASSLEGASTGELFF
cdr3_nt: TGTGCCAGCAGCTTAGAAGGGGCGAGCACCGGGGAGCTGTTTTTT

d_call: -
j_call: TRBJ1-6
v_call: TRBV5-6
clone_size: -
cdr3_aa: CASSPQESSYNSPLHF
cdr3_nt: TGTGCCAGCAGCCCACAGGAGAGCTCCTATAATTCACCCCTCCACTTT

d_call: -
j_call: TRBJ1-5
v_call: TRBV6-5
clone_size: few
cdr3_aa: CASSYIQGGQPQHF
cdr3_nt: TGTGCCAGCAGTTACATCCAGGGAGGCCAGCCCCAGCATTTT

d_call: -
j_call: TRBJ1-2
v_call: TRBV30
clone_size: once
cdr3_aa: CAWKENRADYTF
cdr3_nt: TGTGCCTGGAAGGAAAACAGGGCCGACTACACCTTC

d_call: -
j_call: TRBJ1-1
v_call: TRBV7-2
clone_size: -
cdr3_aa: CASSSGTLLTEAFF
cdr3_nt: TGTGCCAGCAGCTCCGGGACACTCCTCACTGAAGCTTTCTTT

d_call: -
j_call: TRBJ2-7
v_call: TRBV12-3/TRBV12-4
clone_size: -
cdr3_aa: CASSLLTSSQYF
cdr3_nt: TGTGCCAGCAGTTTATTGACAAGTTCGCAGTACTTC

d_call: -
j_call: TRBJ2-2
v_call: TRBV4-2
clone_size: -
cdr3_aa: CASSARTGGGSTGELFF
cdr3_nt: TGTGCCAGCAGCGCCCGGACGGGGGGCGGGAGCACCGGGGAGCTGTTTTTT

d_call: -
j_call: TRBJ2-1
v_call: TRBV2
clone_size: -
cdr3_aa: CASSGQKGTEQFF
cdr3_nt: TGTGCCAGCAGTGGACAGAAAGGTACTGAGCAGTTCTTC

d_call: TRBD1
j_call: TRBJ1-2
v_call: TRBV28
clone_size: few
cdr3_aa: CASSLPGQGALDYGYTF
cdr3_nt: TGTGCCAGCAGTTTACCGGGACAGGGGGCCCTGGACTATGGCTACACCTTC

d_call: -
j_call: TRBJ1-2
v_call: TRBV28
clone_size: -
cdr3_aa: CASSSALRGYTF
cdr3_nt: TGTGCCAGCAGTTCCGCCCTCCGGGGCTACACCTTC

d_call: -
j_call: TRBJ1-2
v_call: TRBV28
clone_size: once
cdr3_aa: CASSFLLGGGGGYTF
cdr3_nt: TGTGCCAGCAGTTTTCTCTTGGGGGGTGGAGGCGGCTACACCTTC

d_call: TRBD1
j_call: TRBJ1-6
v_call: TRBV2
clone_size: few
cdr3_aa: CASSERSGGQDSPLHF
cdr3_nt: TGTGCCAGCAGTGAGAGATCAGGGGGCCAAGATTCACCCCTCCACTTT

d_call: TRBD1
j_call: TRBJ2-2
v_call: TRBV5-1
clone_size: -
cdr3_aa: CASSLVPDRDVGELFF
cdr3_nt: TGCGCCAGCAGCTTGGTACCGGACAGGGACGTCGGGGAGCTGTTTTTT

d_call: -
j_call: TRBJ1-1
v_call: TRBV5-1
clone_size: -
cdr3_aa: CASSFSMGGNTEAFF
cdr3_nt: TGCGCCAGCAGCTTCTCAATGGGAGGGAACACTGAAGCTTTCTTT

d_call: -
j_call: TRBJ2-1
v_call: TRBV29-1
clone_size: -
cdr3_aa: CSVEEVTGSEQFF
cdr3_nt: TGCAGCGTTGAAGAAGTTACGGGGTCTGAGCAGTTCTTC

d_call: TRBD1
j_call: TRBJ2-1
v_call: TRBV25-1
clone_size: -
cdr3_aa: CASSRQGWEQFF
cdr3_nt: TGTGCCAGCAGTCGACAGGGTTGGGAGCAGTTCTTC

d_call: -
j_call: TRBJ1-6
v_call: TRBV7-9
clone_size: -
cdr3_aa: CASSLGVFSPLHF
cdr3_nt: TGTGCCAGCAGCTTAGGCGTGTTTTCACCCCTCCACTTT

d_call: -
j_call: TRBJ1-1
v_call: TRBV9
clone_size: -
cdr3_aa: CASSEGRGSSTEAFF
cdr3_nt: TGTGCCAGCAGCGAGGGGCGGGGGAGTAGCACTGAAGCTTTCTTT

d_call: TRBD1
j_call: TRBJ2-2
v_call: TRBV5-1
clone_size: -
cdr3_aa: CASSPGTANTGELFF
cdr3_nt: TGCGCCAGCAGCCCTGGGACAGCGAACACCGGGGAGCTGTTTTTT

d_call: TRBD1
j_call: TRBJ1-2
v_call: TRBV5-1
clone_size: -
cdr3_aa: CASSLQGTGVFGYTF
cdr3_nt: TGCGCCAGCAGCTTGCAAGGGACAGGGGTTTTTGGCTACACCTTC

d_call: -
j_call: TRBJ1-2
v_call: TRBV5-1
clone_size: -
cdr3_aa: CASSLDPANYGYTF
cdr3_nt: TGCGCCAGCAGCCTGGACCCAGCTAACTATGGCTACACCTTC

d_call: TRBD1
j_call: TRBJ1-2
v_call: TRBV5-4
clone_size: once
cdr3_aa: CASSTTGGTKGYTF
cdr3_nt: TGTGCCAGCAGCACGACAGGGGGGACGAAGGGCTACACCTTC

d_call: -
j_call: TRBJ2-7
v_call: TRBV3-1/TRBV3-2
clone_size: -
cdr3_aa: CASSQGVGGREQYF
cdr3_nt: TGTGCCAGCAGCCAAGGGGTAGGGGGTCGCGAGCAGTACTTC

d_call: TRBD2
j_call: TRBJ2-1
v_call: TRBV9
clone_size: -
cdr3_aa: CASSPGLAYEQFF
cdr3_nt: TGTGCCAGCAGCCCGGGACTAGCGTACGAGCAGTTCTTC

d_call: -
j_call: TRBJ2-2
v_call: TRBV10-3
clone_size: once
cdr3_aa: CAISYGSDTGELFF
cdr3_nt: TGTGCCATCAGTTACGGGTCCGACACCGGGGAGCTGTTTTTT

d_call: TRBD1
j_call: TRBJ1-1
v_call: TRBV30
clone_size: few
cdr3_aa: CAWADRFPEAFF
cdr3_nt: TGTGCCTGGGCGGACAGGTTCCCTGAAGCTTTCTTT

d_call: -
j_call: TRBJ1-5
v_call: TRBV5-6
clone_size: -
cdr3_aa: CASSFMGEVQPQHF
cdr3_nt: TGTGCCAGCAGCTTCATGGGAGAAGTTCAGCCCCAGCATTTT

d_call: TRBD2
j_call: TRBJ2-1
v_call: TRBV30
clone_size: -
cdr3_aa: CAYPLGGGEQFF
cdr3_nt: TGTGCCTACCCCTTGGGGGGGGGTGAGCAGTTCTTC

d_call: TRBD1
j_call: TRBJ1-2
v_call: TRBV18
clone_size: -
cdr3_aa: CASSPRTGGPLPSYGYTF
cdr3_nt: TGTGCCAGCTCACCCCGGACAGGGGGTCCTCTCCCTAGCTATGGCTACACCTTC

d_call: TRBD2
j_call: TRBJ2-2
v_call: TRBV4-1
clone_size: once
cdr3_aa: CASSPTSGGADTGELFF
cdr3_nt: TGCGCCAGCAGCCCGACTAGCGGGGGGGCGGACACCGGGGAGCTGTTTTTT

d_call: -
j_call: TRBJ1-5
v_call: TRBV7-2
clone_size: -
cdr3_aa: CASSPRLSDQPQHF
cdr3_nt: TGTGCCAGCAGCCCCCGTTTAAGCGATCAGCCCCAGCATTTT

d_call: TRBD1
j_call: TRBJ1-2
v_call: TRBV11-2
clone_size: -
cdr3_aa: CASSLGSTGVAVGYTF
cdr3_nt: TGTGCCAGCAGCTTAGGGAGCACAGGGGTAGCCGTTGGCTACACCTTC

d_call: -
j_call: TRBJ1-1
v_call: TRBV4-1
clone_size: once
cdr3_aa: CASSRWETLLNTEAFF
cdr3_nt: TGCGCCAGCAGCCGATGGGAGACACTTCTGAACACTGAAGCTTTCTTT

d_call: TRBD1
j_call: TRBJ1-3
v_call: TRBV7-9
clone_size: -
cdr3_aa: CASRWDRDGNTIYF
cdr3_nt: TGTGCCAGCAGATGGGACAGGGACGGAAACACCATATATTTT

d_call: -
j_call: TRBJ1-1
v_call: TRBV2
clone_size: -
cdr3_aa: CASSERGQYTEAFF
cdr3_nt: TGTGCCAGCAGTGAACGGGGTCAGTACACTGAAGCTTTCTTT

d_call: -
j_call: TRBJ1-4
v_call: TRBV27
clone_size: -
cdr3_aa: CASRRGGFPTNEKLFF
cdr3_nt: TGTGCCAGCAGAAGGGGCGGTTTTCCAACTAATGAAAAACTGTTTTTT

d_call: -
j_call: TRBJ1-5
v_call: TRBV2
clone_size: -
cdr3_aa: CASSSAQSNQPQHF
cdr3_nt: TGTGCCAGCAGCTCGGCACAGAGCAATCAGCCCCAGCATTTT

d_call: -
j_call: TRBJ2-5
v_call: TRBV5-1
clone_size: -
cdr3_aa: CASTLKGETQYF
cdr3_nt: TGCGCCAGCACCCTAAAGGGGGAGACCCAGTACTTC